Below, one TCR beta chain is given with its context. The data stem from a study of T cells expressing NK-cell markers. Using the 5' RACE reads, TCRdb records one entry per CDR3 protein without DNA. Listed are about 260,000 distinct CDR3 sequences; 0.39% falls within the top ten. Germline lookup yields CDR1 SGHRS and CDR2 YFSETQ. CDR3 size: 15 residues. This TCR was sampled from a young man in good health. Material for sequencing was blood T cells: a sorted CD56 or NKG2C T cell subset, CD4+ or CD8+ T cells, or bulk PBMC T cells (not recorded which). V and J are TRBV5-1 and TRBJ2-2; the D call of TRBD2 rests on TCRdb alone, since no DNA is present to check it. The CDR3 region is CASSLETSGTGELFF. The whole variable domain, remainder taken from reference TRBV5-1 and TRBJ2-2, is KAGVTQTPRYLIKTRGQQVTLSCSPISGHRSVSWYQQTPGQGLQFLFEYFSETQRNKGNFPGRFSGRQFSNSRSEMNVSTLELGDSALYLCASSLETSGTGELFFGEGSRLTVL.